This T cell receptor (beta chain) was profiled in a study of control samples from healthy donors and cancer patients. This CDR3 has 14 amino acids. Germline loops: CDR1 SSHAT, CDR2 FNYEAQ (reference sequence). The V gene lost 4 bases and the J gene lost 8 bases, with 15 bases spanning the gap. Libraries were prepared by immunoSEQ multiplex PCR; TCRdb keeps only in-frame clonotypes and omits some of them. The sample comprises around 250,000 clones, over 75% of which are singletons, and 13% rests with the top ten. The chain combines TRBV7-7 with TRBJ2-1; D perhaps matches TRBD1 (5 bases). The material sequenced was PBMCs. The receptor's source is a woman in her sixties with lung cancer. CDR3 region: CASSSALDKHEQFF. The CDR3 DNA is TGTGCCAGCAGCTCAGCCCTGGACAAGCATGAGCAGTTCTTC.